This T cell receptor beta chain was captured in a study of shared clonotypes between healthy human individuals. About this clone: Its target is not known.

Naive CD8 cells, CD45RO-negative and positively selected for CCR7, excluded terminally differentiated effector memory CD45RA+ cells. The CDR3 length is 11 residues. Per the germline V gene, CDR1 is SEHNR and CDR2 is FQNEAQ (reference sequence). V lost 5 bases, J lost 6 bases, and 8 bases lay in between. Study-level findings and limits: The authors expected sequencing depth to affect clonotype sharing among donors. Across subsets, estimated richness was generally greater for naive than for memory populations.

How the authors handled the data: ImmunoSEQ only sent back junction sequences with no quality scores, so filtering was done differently. Here immunoSEQ multiplex PCR was the method, and the copy in TCRdb shows in-frame clones only, minus some. V, J and clone size are taken as reported in that table, and D and trimming were inferred from the DNA itself. The sample consists of hundreds of thousands of clones, about 92% of them appearing once. The gene calls are TRBV7-9 and TRBJ2-7, with no clear D. The TCR sequence derives from a young man in good health. Sequenced material: naive CD8+ T cells sorted from blood. CDR3 amino acids: CASSGPGEQYF. DNA of the CDR3: TGTGCCAGCAGCGGGCCGGGCGAGCAGTACTTC.